A single sample is the source of the 8 T cell receptor beta chains below, sequenced in a study of T cells in Graves' hyperthyroidism and ophthalmopathy. TCR beta CDR3 sequences were amplified from RNA transcripts. HTBI primers were the set used in a first-round RT-PCR of the TCR CDR3. TCRdb used MiXCR to reprocess the multiplex PCR reads, holding one entry per CDR3 protein. The repertoire holds a few hundred thousand distinct CDR3 sequences, with approximately 15% as singletons. What was sequenced was blood. The receptor set was obtained from a woman aged 25 to 39 with Graves' hyperthyroidism.

This chain joins TRBV7-9 and TRBJ2-1; 8 bases are a match to TRBD2. V shed 5 bases and J 6 bases; nucleotides not matched to a gene: 15. This CDR3 region has 17 residues. CDR1 SEHNR and CDR2 FQNEAQ come from the germline V gene (reference sequence). The CDR3, as DNA: TGTGCCAGCAGCCCTCGGGGCAGCGGGAGACCCGGCAATGAGCAGTTCTTC. Protein product: CASSPRGSGRPGNEQFF.

This clonotype was recorded many times. V is TRBV5-1 and J is TRBJ1-5, with D unresolved. Germline values: CDR1 SGHRS, CDR2 YFSETQ. The CDR3 has 16 amino acids. V lost 0 bases to trimming and J lost 0 bases, with 10 bases between them. The CDR3 sequence is CASSLEGGHSNQPQHF. In DNA form, the CDR3 reads TGCGCCAGCAGCTTGGAGGGCGGGCATAGCAATCAGCCCCAGCATTTT. The whole variable domain, filled in from reference TRBV5-1 and TRBJ1-5, reads KAGVTQTPRYLIKTRGQQVTLSCSPISGHRSVSWYQQTPGQGLQFLFEYFSETQRNKGNFPGRFSGRQFSNSRSEMNVSTLELGDSALYLCASSLEGGHSNQPQHFGDGTRLSIL.

This clonotype occurred many times. The genes are TRBV6-1 and TRBJ2-7; 9 positions agree with TRBD1. Germline V CDR1 and CDR2: MNHNS, SASEGT. After removal of 6 bases from V and 3 bases from J, the junction contained 9 bases not matched to a gene. This CDR3 contains 15 residues. The CDR3 here is CASRGPGQGLYEQYF. The CDR3 DNA reads as TGTGCCAGCAGGGGACCGGGACAGGGACTCTACGAGCAGTACTTC.

This clonotype has at least ten counts. The chain links TRBV20-1 to TRBJ2-5; TRBD2 matches 11 bases. Germline-derived CDR1 and CDR2 are DFQATT and SNEGSKA (reference sequence). The trim removed 4 bases at V and 4 bases at J, leaving 5 bases unmatched. The CDR3 is made up of 14 amino acids. CDR3 region: CSATPGTSGETQYF. In DNA form, the CDR3 reads TGCAGTGCTACCCCCGGGACTAGCGGAGAGACCCAGTACTTC.

The chain links TRBV3-1 to TRBJ2-2; 8 positions match TRBD2. CDR1 is LGHDT and CDR2 is YNNKEL in the germline V gene (reference sequence). The trim removed 0 bases at V and 3 bases at J, leaving 9 bases unmatched. The CDR3 is 18 residues long. In DNA form, the CDR3 reads TGTGCCAGCAGCCAAGATCTCCCCAGCGGGGGCCACACCGGGGAGCTGTTTTTT. Amino acids: CASSQDLPSGGHTGELFF. Supplemented by reference TRBV3-1 and TRBJ2-2, the full variable domain reads DTAVSQTPKYLVTQMGNDKSIKCEQNLGHDTMYWYKQDSKKFLKIMFSYNNKELIINETVPNRFSPKSPDKAHLNLHINSLELGDSAVYFCASSQDLPSGGHTGELFFGEGSRLTVL.

Worth noting for this clonotype: A junction boundary mismatches the germline segment, possibly from a read error. The V gene is TRBV20-1, the J gene TRBJ1-2, with D possibly TRBD1 on 5 matching bases. Germline lookup yields CDR1 DFQATT and CDR2 SNEGSKA (reference sequence). The CDR3 has 14 residues. The DNA of the CDR3 is TGCAGGGGGGTGGGGTCTTCCTCTAACTGTGGCTACACCTTC. This encodes CRGVGSSSNCGYTF.

The chain is built from TRBV28 and TRBJ2-1, with 15 positions matching TRBD2. This CDR3 has 17 residues. Germline V lookup: CDR1 MDHEN, CDR2 SYDVKM. V shed 6 bases and J 0 bases; nucleotides not matched to a gene: 3. CDR3 sequence (DNA): TGTGCCAGCAGGGAGGGACTAGCGGGAGGCTCCTACAATGAGCAGTTCTTC. Amino acid sequence: CASREGLAGGSYNEQFF.

This clonotype was counted once. One base away lies a much larger clone, so this may be a sequencing read error. The chain carries TRBV18 and TRBJ2-1; TRBD2 aligns across 8 bases. CDR3 length equals 14 residues. CDR1 KGHSH and CDR2 LQKENI come from the germline V gene. The CDR3 is CTSSPPSGYNEQFF. CDR3 nucleotide sequence: TGTACCAGCTCACCTCCTAGCGGGTACAATGAGCAGTTCTTC.